The rows below give T cell receptor beta chains drawn from one sample of a study of human T cells and chemical hapten exposure. MiXCR, applied by TCRdb to the RACE reads, yields one record per CDR3 protein. Of 300,000 to 450,000 distinct CDR3 sequences listed, 4% to 6% were seen once; the top ten hold 2.5% to 3%. This material consisted of whole blood, taken in connection with sensitization to the hapten diphenylcyclopropenone (DPC). These receptors came from a woman between 45 and 60 years old with alopecia areata. Some clones in this sample may be carry-over from other donors' samples. Both conserved end residues are part of each CDR3. The D gene is left open where the match is weak. Clone sizes are given selectively: once, few, many, or a class where the clone is expanded.

size	V	D	J	DNA	CDR3
many	TRBV12-3/TRBV12-4	NA	TRBJ1-5	TGTGCCACTTCTTGGGGAGGGAATCAGCCCCAGCATTTT	CATSWGGNQPQHF
few	TRBV4-2	TRBD1	TRBJ1-1	TGTGCCAGCAGCCCAATATCAGGGGGTTCCACGAACACTGAAGCTTTCTTT	CASSPISGGSTNTEAFF
NA	TRBV29-1	TRBD2	TRBJ2-3	TGCAGCGTCATGCCGGGGGGGCTGACAGATACGCAGTATTTT	CSVMPGGLTDTQYF
few	TRBV9	NA	TRBJ1-2	TGTGCCAGCAGCGCGGATACGAAGGTTGGCTACACCTTC	CASSADTKVGYTF
many	TRBV5-6	TRBD1	TRBJ1-1	TGTGCCAGCAGTTGGGACAGGGGTGAAGCTTTCTTT	CASSWDRGEAFF
many	TRBV11-2	NA	TRBJ1-1	TGTGCCAGCAGCTTAGTACATGGGAACACTGAAGCTTTCTTT	CASSLVHGNTEAFF
many	TRBV5-1	TRBD1	TRBJ2-7	TGCGCCAGCAGCTGGGACAGGACCCGCTACGAGCAGTACTTC	CASSWDRTRYEQYF
many	TRBV6-2/TRBV6-3	NA	TRBJ2-6	TGTGCCAGCAGTGTTACAGGGTCTGGGGCCAACGTCCTGACTTTC	CASSVTGSGANVLTF
many	TRBV29-1	NA	TRBJ2-3	TGCAGCGTTGGCGGTCGACCTGATAGCACAGATACGCAGTATTTT	CSVGGRPDSTDTQYF
few	TRBV12-3/TRBV12-4	TRBD2	TRBJ2-3	TGTGCCAGCAGAGACCTAGCGGGAGCGGGCACAGATACGCAGTATTTT	CASRDLAGAGTDTQYF
many	TRBV29-1	TRBD1	TRBJ2-2	TGCAGCGTTGGGAGGACAGGGACCACCGGGGAGCTGTTTTTT	CSVGRTGTTGELFF
many	TRBV7-9	NA	TRBJ2-2	TGTGCCAGCAGCTTAGAGGAGGCCGGGGAGCTGTTTTTT	CASSLEEAGELFF
many	TRBV6-2/TRBV6-3	NA	TRBJ2-3	TGTGCCAGCAGTTACTCCGGGGGCCTCACAGATACGCAGTATTTT	CASSYSGGLTDTQYF
few	TRBV12-3/TRBV12-4	NA	TRBJ2-1	TGTGCCAGCAGTCCCGGCAGGGGCTCCTACAATGAGCAGTTCTTC	CASSPGRGSYNEQFF
many	TRBV18	TRBD2	TRBJ2-7	TGTGCCAGCTCTGGGACTAGCGCCTACGAGCAGTACTTC	CASSGTSAYEQYF
few	TRBV19	NA	TRBJ2-7	TGTGCCAGTAGGCAGACAGGGAGGGGCCGCGAGCAGTACTTC	CASRQTGRGREQYF
few	TRBV3-1	NA	TRBJ1-2	TGTGCCAGCAGCCAGTCCCCCGGGACACCTAAACCTAACTATGGCTACACCTTC	CASSQSPGTPKPNYGYTF
NA	TRBV29-1	TRBD2	TRBJ2-1	TGCAGCGTTGTCAGGACTAGCGGGATTGAGCAGTTCTTC	CSVVRTSGIEQFF
many	TRBV29-1	NA	TRBJ1-2	TGCAGCGCTCCGGCAGGGCTGAATGGCTACACCTTC	CSAPAGLNGYTF
many	TRBV2	NA	TRBJ1-6	TGTGCCAGCAGGCCGGGACCGCAGTCACCCCTCCACTTT	CASRPGPQSPLHF
many	TRBV18	NA	TRBJ1-1	TGTGCCAGCTCACCGCAGGCGAACACTGAAGCTTTCTTT	CASSPQANTEAFF
many	TRBV6-1	NA	TRBJ2-6	TGTGCCAGCCTTTCCCCCAGAGTGGGCCGGGACGGTCACTCTGGGGCCAACGTCCTGACTTTC	CASLSPRVGRDGHSGANVLTF
many	TRBV28	NA	TRBJ2-3	TGTGCCAGCAGCCAGGACAGCTCTAGCACAGATACGCAGTATTTT	CASSQDSSSTDTQYF
NA	TRBV5-7	NA	TRBJ2-3	TGTGCCAGCAGCTTGGGGATAGCAAGCACAGATACGCAGTATTTT	CASSLGIASTDTQYF
NA	TRBV30	NA	TRBJ1-2	TGTGCCTGGAGTGTAGCGGCAGGGAGAGATGGCTACACCTTC	CAWSVAAGRDGYTF
many	TRBV12-3/TRBV12-4	NA	TRBJ2-3	TGTGCCAGCACTCCGGCGGATCTCCCGGGGAATACGCAGTATTTT	CASTPADLPGNTQYF
NA	TRBV12-3/TRBV12-4	TRBD1	TRBJ2-7	TGTGCCAGCAGTTTGGGGACAGGGTCCGAGCAGTACTTC	CASSLGTGSEQYF
many	TRBV9	NA	TRBJ2-7	TGTGCCAGCAGCGTAGTCGGCAGGGACTTCGACGAGCAGTACTTC	CASSVVGRDFDEQYF
NA	TRBV12-3/TRBV12-4	NA	TRBJ1-1	TGTGCCAGCAGTTTTCACACGAACACTGAAGCTTTCTTT	CASSFHTNTEAFF
many	TRBV7-2	NA	TRBJ1-6	TGTGCCAGCAGCCCACTAAGCGGTTCACCCCTCCACTTT	CASSPLSGSPLHF
NA	TRBV29-1	TRBD2	TRBJ2-1	TGCAGCGTCAATGGCCTAGCGGGAGATACTGAGCAGTTCTTC	CSVNGLAGDTEQFF
many	TRBV14	NA	TRBJ1-5	TGTGCCAGCAGCCTTATAGAAGGTCAGCCCCAGCATTTT	CASSLIEGQPQHF